This passage covers 7 T cell receptor beta chains from one sample sequenced in a study of sequential checkpoint blockade in melanoma. Regarding treatment: randomized to nivolumab then ipilimumab (arm A) or the reverse (arm B). TCRdb's copy holds only in-frame clones and misses some; the assay was immunoSEQ multiplex PCR. The sample includes over 5,000 clones, roughly a quarter of them seen just once. The input for sequencing was tumor tissue (inferred from file names), taken from a patient given nivolumab and ipilimumab in sequence. All receptors derive from a human donor with melanoma.

The rearrangement joins TRBV5-1 to TRBJ1-1, with D unclear. The length of the CDR3 is 15 residues. Trimming pared 3 bases from V and 6 bases from J, leaving 18 bases between. Germline assignment: CDR1 SGHRS and CDR2 YFSETQ. The CDR3 coding sequence is TGCGCCAGCAGCTCCTCGCGGGGAGGTGGTGCTGAAGCTTTCTTT. Translated, it gives CASSSSRGGGAEAFF. Looking up the rest from reference TRBV5-1 and TRBJ1-1 gives the full variable domain: KAGVTQTPRYLIKTRGQQVTLSCSPISGHRSVSWYQQTPGQGLQFLFEYFSETQRNKGNFPGRFSGRQFSNSRSEMNVSTLELGDSALYLCASSSSRGGGAEAFFGQGTRLTVV.

This clone was seen only a few times. The chain couples TRBV11-3 to TRBJ2-1; 13 bases align to TRBD2. Trimming removed 5 bases from V and 6 bases from J; junction bases left unmatched: 4. This CDR3 comprises 15 residues. Per germline, CDR1 SGHNT and CDR2 YENEEA. CDR3 region: CASSLGLAGLNEQFF. As DNA, the CDR3 is TGTGCCAGCAGCCTGGGACTAGCGGGACTCAATGAGCAGTTCTTC.

V and J are TRBV28 and TRBJ1-4; D perhaps matches TRBD1 (5 bases). Deletions cut 2 bases from V and 7 bases from J, with 20 bases between. This CDR3 region has 17 residues. Germline loops: CDR1 MDHEN, CDR2 SYDVKM. This chain's CDR3 is CASSLRIGGRESEKLFF. The CDR3 DNA reads as TGTGCCAGCAGTTTAAGGATCGGCGGCAGGGAAAGTGAAAAACTGTTTTTT.

The gene calls are TRBV7-7 and TRBJ2-1; TRBD2 aligns across 10 bases. Trimming at V came to 5 bases and at J to 10 bases, leaving 11 bases not matched to a gene. The CDR3 is 15 residues long. Germline V CDR1 and CDR2: SSHAT, FNYEAQ (reference sequence). The CDR3 coding sequence is TGTGCCAGCAGCCCCAGCGGGAGGGCCAAGTCGGAGCAGTTCTTC. Its translation is CASSPSGRAKSEQFF. Full variable domain (rest looked up from reference TRBV7-7 and TRBJ2-1): GAGVSQSPRYKVTKRGQDVTLRCDPISSHATLYWYQQALGQGPEFLTYFNYEAQPDKSGLPSDRFSAERPEGSISTLTIQRTEQRDSAMYRCASSPSGRAKSEQFFGPGTRLTVL.

This clone appeared a few times. The rearrangement links TRBV30 to TRBJ1-5; D may be TRBD1 (6 bases). This CDR3 spans 18 amino acids. Germline lookup yields CDR1 GTSNPN and CDR2 SVGIG (reference sequence). V dropped 0 bases and J dropped 1 base, with 19 bases sitting between them. The DNA of the CDR3 is TGTGCCTGGAGTGTATTCAGGGGAGTTGGAGGGAGCAATCAGCCCCAGCATTTT. Translation: CAWSVFRGVGGSNQPQHF.

V and J are TRBV11-3 and TRBJ2-1; tentative D call: TRBD2 (5 bases). The CDR3 length is 16 residues. CDR1 and CDR2 from the germline V gene are SGHNT and YENEEA. The V end lost 4 bases, the J end lost 3 bases, and 16 bases lay between the germline ends. CDR3 loop: CASSSASSLGYNEQFF. The DNA for the CDR3 is TGTGCCAGCAGCTCCGCCTCTAGCCTGGGCTACAATGAGCAGTTCTTC.

This clone is labeled as medium-sized. The chain uses TRBV6-7 and TRBJ2-3, with no clear D. TRBV6-7 is labeled an ORF, and its function is uncertain. V gave up 8 bases and J gave up 6 bases, with 9 bases separating them. This CDR3 spans 11 amino acids. CDR3 residues: CASARGDTQYF. The CDR3 bases are TGTGCCAGCGCCCGTGGTGATACGCAGTATTTT.